This TCR beta chain was sequenced during a study of graft-versus-host responses after intestinal transplantation. With regard to this clone: The antigen is not known.

The table came from immunoSEQ multiplex PCR; TCRdb's copy has only in-frame clones and leaves some out. The repertoire holds 110,000 to 150,000 clones, with around 90% as singletons. CDR1 is SGHRS, CDR2 YFSETQ, per germline. This CDR3 has 14 amino acids. Trimming left V 0 bases short and J 3 bases short, with 10 bases between. The chain employs TRBV5-1 and TRBJ2-7; D is possibly TRBD1 (6 bases). Specimen: unstimulated CD4+ T cells sorted from spleen or lymph node cells, collected before intestinal transplant. This clonotype was sampled from a human donor who received an intestinal transplant. The CDR3 DNA sequence: TGCGCCAGCAGCTTGGTCAGGGGTAACTACGAGCAGTACTTC. As protein: CASSLVRGNYEQYF.